This T cell receptor (beta chain) was sequenced for a study of shared clonotypes between healthy human individuals. Germline CDR1 reads KGHSH; CDR2 reads LQKENI. With 6 bases clipped from V and 2 bases from J, the junction kept 4 bases outside the gene matches. The length of the CDR3 is 14 residues. Method: immunoSEQ multiplex PCR; TCRdb's copy keeps in-frame clones and lacks some. This sample carries more than 400,000 clones, 95% to 96% of them seen once, and the ten largest clones take under 0.065%. The chain couples TRBV18 to TRBJ2-3, with 8 bases matching TRBD1. Sequencing was performed on naive CD4+ T cells sorted from blood. The subset denotes: CD45RA+ positively selected. The TCR sequence derives from a woman in her twenties or thirties in good health. CDR3 DNA: TGTGCCAGCTCCTCGGGACAGGTCACAGATACGCAGTATTTT. Translated: CASSSGQVTDTQYF.